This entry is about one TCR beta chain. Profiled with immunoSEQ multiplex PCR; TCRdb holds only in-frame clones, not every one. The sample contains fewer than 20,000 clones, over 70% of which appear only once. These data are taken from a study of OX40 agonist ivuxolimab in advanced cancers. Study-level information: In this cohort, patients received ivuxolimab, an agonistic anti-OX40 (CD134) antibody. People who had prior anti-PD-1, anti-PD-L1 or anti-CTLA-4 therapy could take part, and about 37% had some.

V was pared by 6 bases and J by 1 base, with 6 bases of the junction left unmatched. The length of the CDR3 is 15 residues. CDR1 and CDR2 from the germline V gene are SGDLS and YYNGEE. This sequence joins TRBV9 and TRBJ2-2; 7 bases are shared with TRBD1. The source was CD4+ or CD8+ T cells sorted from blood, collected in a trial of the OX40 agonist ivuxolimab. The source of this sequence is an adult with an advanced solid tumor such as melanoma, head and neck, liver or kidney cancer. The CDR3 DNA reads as TGTGCCAGCACCGGACAGGCGATGAACACCGGGGAGCTGTTTTTT. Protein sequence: CASTGQAMNTGELFF. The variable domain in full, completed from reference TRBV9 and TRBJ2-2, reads DSGVTQTPKHLITATGQRVTLRCSPRSGDLSVYWYQQSLDQGLQFLIQYYNGEERAKGNILERFSAQQFPDLHSELNLSSLELGDSALYFCASTGQAMNTGELFFGEGSRLTVL.